This T cell receptor beta chain was recovered during a study of CD8 T cells in Susac syndrome. Random hexamers primed reverse transcription of roughly 0.45 to 1 ug RNA. From the immunoSEQ multiplex PCR reads, TCRdb called clonotypes with MiXCR, one entry per CDR3 protein. The sample has roughly 50,000 distinct CDR3 sequences, roughly 93% seen once; the top ten hold less than 0.65%. The CDR3 sequence is 18 residues long. Between the trimmed V and J ends, which lost 0 bases and 2 bases, there was a span of 21 bases. Germline values: CDR1 SQVTM, CDR2 ANQGSEA. The authors negatively isolated CD8+ and CD4+ T cells and FACS-enriched TEMRA cells.

The rearrangement joins TRBV29-1 to TRBJ2-3; D not resolved. Sequencing was done on a sample of CD8+ T cells from PBMCs. This TCR derives from a human donor in good health. The CDR3: CSVEDRRTVQKSTDTQYF. In DNA form, the CDR3 reads TGCAGCGTTGAAGATCGACGCACCGTGCAAAAGTCCACAGATACGCAGTATTTT.